This TCR beta chain was identified in a study of CXCR3-negative and CXCR3-positive naive CD8 T cells. Study observations and caveats: Naive cells that were CXCR3-positive had more hydrophobic TRB CDR3s (compared with CXCR3-negative naive cells).

With respect to this clonotype: Its antigen is not known.

Via 5' RACE with UMI labels, TRB cDNA libraries were prepared. TCRdb reprocessed the 5' RACE reads and stores each CDR3 protein as one record, lacking DNA. The repertoire table contains about 120,000 distinct CDR3 sequences. The source of this sequence is a human donor in good health. Some clones in this sample may be carry-over from other donors' samples. Sequences were obtained from naive CXCR3+ CD8+ T cells from blood. Subset noted: CD45RO-CCR7+CD27+CD95- naive CD8+ T cells expressing CXCR3 (TNR3+).

The CDR3 sequence is CATRTGLSHEQYF. V gene TRBV15 combines with J gene TRBJ2-7; TCRdb calls TRBD1, which cannot be checked without DNA. Per the germline V gene, CDR1 is LNHNV and CDR2 is YYDKDF (reference sequence). The CDR3 runs 13 residues.